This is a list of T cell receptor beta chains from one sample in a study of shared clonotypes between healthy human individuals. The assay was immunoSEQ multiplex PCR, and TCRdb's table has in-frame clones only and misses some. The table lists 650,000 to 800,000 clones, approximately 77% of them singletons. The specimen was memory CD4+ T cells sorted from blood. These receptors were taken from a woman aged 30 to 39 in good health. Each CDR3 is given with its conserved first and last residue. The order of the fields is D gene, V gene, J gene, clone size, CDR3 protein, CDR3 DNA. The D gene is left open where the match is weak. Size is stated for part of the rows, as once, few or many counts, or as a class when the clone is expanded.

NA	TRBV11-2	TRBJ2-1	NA	CASSNSRGANEQFF	TGTGCCAGCAGCAACTCGAGAGGGGCAAATGAGCAGTTCTTC
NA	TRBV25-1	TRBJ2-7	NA	CASSEGVSGSEQYF	TGTGCCAGCAGTGAAGGGGTATCAGGGAGCGAGCAGTACTTC
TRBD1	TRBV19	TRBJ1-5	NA	CASSQTGGTNQPQHF	TGTGCCAGTAGCCAGACAGGGGGGACCAATCAGCCCCAGCATTTT
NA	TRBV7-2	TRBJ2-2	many	CASSLGGRGITGELFF	TGTGCCAGCAGCTTAGGTGGTAGAGGGATCACCGGGGAGCTGTTTTTT
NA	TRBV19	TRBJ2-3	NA	CASSIWGTDTQYF	TGTGCCAGTAGTATATGGGGCACAGATACGCAGTATTTT
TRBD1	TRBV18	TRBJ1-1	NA	CASSPLGQGTNTEAFF	TGTGCCAGCTCACCCCTAGGACAGGGAACGAACACTGAAGCTTTCTTT
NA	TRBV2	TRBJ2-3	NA	CASRAAEDTDTQYF	TGTGCCAGCAGGGCGGCAGAAGACACAGATACGCAGTATTTT
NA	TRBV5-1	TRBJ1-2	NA	CASSNTANYGYTF	TGCGCCAGCAGTAATACAGCTAACTATGGCTACACCTTC
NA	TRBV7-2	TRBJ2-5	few	CASSPRGSFPQGEETQYF	TGTGCCAGCAGCCCCCGGGGTAGTTTCCCGCAAGGTGAGGAGACCCAGTACTTC
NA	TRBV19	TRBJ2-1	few	CASSIMRGADEQFF	TGTGCCAGTAGTATAATGCGCGGGGCCGATGAGCAGTTCTTC
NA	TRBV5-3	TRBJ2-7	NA	CARTPPHAGQLFSRPPYEQYF	TGTGCCAGAACTCCTCCCCATGCGGGACAACTCTTCTCCCGTCCTCCCTACGAGCAGTACTTC
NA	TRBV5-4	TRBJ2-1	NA	CASSLELMNEQFF	TGTGCCAGCAGCTTGGAACTGATGAATGAGCAGTTCTTC
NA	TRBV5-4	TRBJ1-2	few	CASSPTPGNTNYGYTF	TGTGCCAGCAGTCCTACCCCCGGGAATACTAACTATGGCTACACCTTC
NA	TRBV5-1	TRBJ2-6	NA	CASSPVPSGANVLTF	TGCGCCAGCAGCCCAGTCCCCTCTGGGGCCAACGTCCTGACTTTC
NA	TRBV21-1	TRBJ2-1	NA	CASSNWPSVYNEQFF	TGTGCCAGCAGCAATTGGCCCTCCGTTTACAATGAGCAGTTCTTC
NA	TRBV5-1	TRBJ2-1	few	CASSLDTGDYNEQFF	TGCGCCAGCAGCTTGGATACGGGAGATTACAATGAGCAGTTCTTC
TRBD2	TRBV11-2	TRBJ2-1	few	CASNGGRAGNEQFF	TGTGCCAGCAACGGCGGGAGGGCGGGCAATGAGCAGTTCTTC
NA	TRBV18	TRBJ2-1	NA	CASSQDGYNEQFF	TGTGCCAGCTCACAGGACGGATACAATGAGCAGTTCTTC
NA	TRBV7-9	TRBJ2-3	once	CASSLSGDTQYF	TGTGCCAGCAGCTTATCGGGAGATACGCAGTATTTT
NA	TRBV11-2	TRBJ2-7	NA	CASSLARLGEQYF	TGTGCCAGCAGCTTAGCACGGCTCGGCGAGCAGTACTTC
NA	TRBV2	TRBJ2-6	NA	CASSGQGLPSGANVLTF	TGTGCCAGCAGTGGACAGGGACTCCCATCTGGGGCCAACGTCCTGACTTTC
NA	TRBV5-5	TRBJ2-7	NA	CASSLGAGAGRYEQYF	TGTGCCAGCAGCTTGGGGGCCGGGGCAGGACGGTACGAGCAGTACTTC
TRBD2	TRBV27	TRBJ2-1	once	CASSPSGTSGINEQFF	TGTGCCAGCAGTCCATCCGGGACTAGCGGGATAAATGAGCAGTTCTTC
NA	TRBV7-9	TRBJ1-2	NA	CASSLARTPKNYGYTF	TGTGCCAGCAGCTTAGCTCGGACACCTAAAAACTATGGCTACACCTTC
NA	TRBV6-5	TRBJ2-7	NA	CASSYSAFALSGEQYF	TGTGCCAGCAGTTATTCCGCTTTTGCCCTCTCGGGGGAGCAGTACTTC
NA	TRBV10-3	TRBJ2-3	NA	CAISVKGSLDTQYF	TGTGCCATCAGTGTGAAGGGTAGTTTGGATACGCAGTATTTT
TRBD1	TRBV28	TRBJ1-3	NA	CASSWTGGRGNTIYF	TGTGCCAGCAGTTGGACAGGGGGCAGGGGAAACACCATATATTTT
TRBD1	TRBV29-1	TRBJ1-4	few	CSVDGPGQGANEKLFF	TGCAGCGTTGACGGCCCGGGACAGGGGGCGAATGAAAAACTGTTTTTT
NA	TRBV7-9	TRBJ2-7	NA	CASSPGQGYEQYF	TGTGCCAGCAGCCCAGGACAAGGGTACGAGCAGTACTTC
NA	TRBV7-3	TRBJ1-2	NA	CASSPAPDRRDGYTF	TGTGCCAGCAGCCCCGCCCCCGACAGAAGGGATGGCTACACCTTC
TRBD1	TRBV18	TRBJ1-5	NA	CASSPPDRIGGNQPQHF	TGTGCCAGCTCACCACCGGACAGGATAGGGGGCAATCAGCCCCAGCATTTT
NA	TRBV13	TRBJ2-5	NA	CASSLVSIETQYF	TGTGCCAGCAGCTTAGTTAGTATAGAGACCCAGTACTTC
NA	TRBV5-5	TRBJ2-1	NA	CASGSLGNEQFF	TGTGCCAGCGGGTCTTTGGGAAATGAGCAGTTCTTC
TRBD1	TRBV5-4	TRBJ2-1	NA	CASSFGTGGDEQFF	TGTGCCAGCAGCTTCGGGACAGGGGGCGATGAGCAGTTCTTC
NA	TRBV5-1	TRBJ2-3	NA	CASSLGTENTGTQYF	TGCGCCAGCAGCCTAGGGACTGAGAACACAGGTACGCAGTATTTT
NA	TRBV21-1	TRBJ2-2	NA	CASSRGQGGTGELFF	TGTGCCAGCAGCCGAGGGCAGGGTGGCACCGGGGAGCTGTTTTTT
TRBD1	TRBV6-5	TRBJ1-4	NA	CASSTRTGFEKLFF	TGTGCCAGCAGTACCAGGACAGGGTTTGAAAAACTGTTTTTT
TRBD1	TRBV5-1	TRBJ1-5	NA	CASSPSGTASNQPQHF	TGCGCCAGCAGCCCGAGCGGGACAGCTAGCAATCAGCCCCAGCATTTT
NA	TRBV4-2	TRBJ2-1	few	CASSQPNLGLSSYNEQFF	TGTGCCAGCAGCCAACCGAACCTCGGACTAAGCTCCTACAATGAGCAGTTCTTC
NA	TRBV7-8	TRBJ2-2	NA	CASSLSITGELFF	TGTGCCAGCAGCTTATCTATCACCGGGGAGCTGTTTTTT
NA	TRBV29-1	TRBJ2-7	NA	CSPNGGGREQYF	TGCAGCCCGAACGGAGGGGGGCGCGAGCAGTACTTC
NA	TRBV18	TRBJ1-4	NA	CASSPQTDFNEKLFF	TGTGCCAGCTCACCACAGACAGACTTTAATGAAAAACTGTTTTTT
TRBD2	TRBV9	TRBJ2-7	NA	CASSVADGRAYEQYF	TGTGCCAGCAGCGTAGCCGACGGGAGGGCCTACGAGCAGTACTTC
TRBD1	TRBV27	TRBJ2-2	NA	CASSFRGRDTGELFF	TGTGCCAGCAGTTTTAGGGGGCGGGACACCGGGGAGCTGTTTTTT
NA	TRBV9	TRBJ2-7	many	CASSPRGRGEDEQYF	TGTGCCAGCAGCCCCAGGGGGAGGGGAGAGGACGAGCAGTACTTC
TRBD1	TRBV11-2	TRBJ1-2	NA	CASSWTGEANYGYTF	TGTGCCAGCAGCTGGACAGGGGAAGCTAACTATGGCTACACCTTC
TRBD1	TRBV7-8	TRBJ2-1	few	CASSTRQGPSNEQFF	TGTGCCAGCAGCACCCGACAGGGGCCCAGCAATGAGCAGTTCTTC
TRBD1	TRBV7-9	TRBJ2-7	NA	CASMGDQGAYEQYF	TGTGCCAGCATGGGAGACCAGGGGGCCTACGAGCAGTACTTC
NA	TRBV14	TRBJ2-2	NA	CASSLGVNTGELFF	TGTGCCAGCAGTCTCGGGGTTAACACCGGGGAGCTGTTTTTT
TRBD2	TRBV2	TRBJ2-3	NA	CASSDFVLAGADTQYF	TGTGCCAGCAGTGATTTCGTCCTAGCGGGAGCAGATACGCAGTATTTT
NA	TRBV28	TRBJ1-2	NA	CASIQPGPQNYGYTF	TGTGCTAGTATTCAGCCGGGACCGCAGAACTATGGCTACACCTTC
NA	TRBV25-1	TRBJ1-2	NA	CASSDFFRGYTF	TGTGCCAGCAGTGATTTCTTTAGGGGCTACACCTTC
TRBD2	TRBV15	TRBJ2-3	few	CATSRSRTSVTDTQYF	TGTGCCACCAGCAGATCCCGGACTAGCGTTACAGATACGCAGTATTTT
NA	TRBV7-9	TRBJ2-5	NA	CASSLSGTATQETQYF	TGTGCCAGCAGCTTAAGCGGGACAGCGACTCAAGAGACCCAGTACTTC